The TCR beta chain described here comes from a study of T cell responses to AZD1222 COVID-19 vaccine. Here immunoSEQ multiplex PCR was the method, and the copy in TCRdb shows in-frame clones only, minus some. There are 180,000 or so clones in the sample; approximately 94% occur only once, and about 1% lies in the top ten. Study outcomes and limitations: Mapped onto spike, vaccine-associated CD4 TCRs spanned it and were dominant at 160-218 and 743-854.

To note about this clone: Its antigen is unknown.

The CDR3 totals 16 residues. Germline values: CDR1 ENHRY, CDR2 SYGVKD. V was pared by 0 bases and J by 1 base, with 10 bases between. This sequence was found in an adult who received the AZD1222 COVID-19 vaccine. The source material was peripheral blood, sampled 28 days after the second AZD1222 dose. The rearrangement uses TRBV10-3 and TRBJ1-3, with a possible D match to TRBD1 (6 bases). In DNA form, the CDR3 reads TGTGCCATCAGTGAGTCCACAGGGAGGTCTGGAAACACCATATATTTT. Residues: CAISESTGRSGNTIYF.